Included here is one T cell receptor (beta chain) sequence, with context. Its antigen is not known. With 4 bases removed from V and 4 bases from J, the gap between germline ends came to 11 bases. This CDR3 is built from 14 residues. CDR1 is MDHEN and CDR2 is SYDVKM in the germline V gene. The source of the sample is a study of T cell responses to AZD1222 COVID-19 vaccine. Study-wide points: There were vaccine-associated CD4 TCRs across spike, dominant at 160-218 and 743-854. Females made up more of the donors, who were largely white British, and clonal diversity may have come out too low.

Sequencing was performed with immunoSEQ multiplex PCR; in TCRdb, only in-frame clones are kept and a portion is missing. The profile covers about 120,000 clones, with over 85% appearing a single time and 8.4% taken by the ten largest. The chain has TRBV28 and TRBJ1-3; tentatively, D is TRBD1 (5 bases). The source material was peripheral blood, sampled on day 0 of AZD1222 vaccination. This clonotype originated in an adult in good health. The CDR3 spells CASSWGGVGNTIYF. The CDR3 DNA sequence: TGTGCCAGCAGTTGGGGCGGGGTCGGAAACACCATATATTTT.